The rows below give T cell receptor beta chains drawn from one sample of a study of blood T cell repertoires in COVID-19. TCRdb's table, derived via immunoSEQ multiplex PCR, lists solely in-frame clones and lacks some. The repertoire includes approximately 160,000 clones, 86% of them detected once, and approximately 4% sits in the top ten. What was sequenced was peripheral blood. The receptors originated from a woman in her 70s with acute or convalescent COVID-19. Both conserved end residues are part of each CDR3. A D gene is named only where the DNA matches it firmly. Not all rows give a size; the values are once, few, many and, for expanded clones, a class.

clone_size: once; v_call: TRBV30; d_call: .; j_call: TRBJ1-1; cdr3_aa: CAWDAWGEAFF; cdr3_nt: TGTGCCTGGGATGCGTGGGGGGAGGCTTTCTTT
clone_size: .; v_call: TRBV6-7; d_call: .; j_call: TRBJ2-2; cdr3_aa: CASSYSLPRGCGELFF; cdr3_nt: TGTGCCAGCAGTTACAGTTTGCCCCGGGGATGCGGGGAGCTGTTTTTT
clone_size: .; v_call: TRBV11-3; d_call: .; j_call: TRBJ2-2; cdr3_aa: CASSHGDSYTGELFF; cdr3_nt: TGTGCCAGCAGCCACGGGGACTCGTACACCGGGGAGCTGTTTTTT
clone_size: .; v_call: TRBV5-4; d_call: .; j_call: TRBJ1-1; cdr3_aa: CASSLLGPRERGTEAFF; cdr3_nt: TGTGCCAGCAGCTTGTTGGGACCCCGGGAGAGAGGCACTGAAGCTTTCTTT
clone_size: .; v_call: TRBV20-1; d_call: TRBD1; j_call: TRBJ1-3; cdr3_aa: CSASRGTGGSGNTIYF; cdr3_nt: TGCAGTGCTAGTAGAGGAACAGGGGGCTCTGGAAACACCATATATTTT
clone_size: .; v_call: TRBV19; d_call: TRBD1; j_call: TRBJ1-1; cdr3_aa: CASSAEPGTGSRSTEAFF; cdr3_nt: TGTGCCAGTAGTGCTGAACCCGGGACAGGGTCTCGTAGCACTGAAGCTTTCTTT
clone_size: .; v_call: TRBV6-2/TRBV6-3; d_call: .; j_call: TRBJ1-3; cdr3_aa: CASSQPGGGNTIYF; cdr3_nt: TGTGCCAGCAGTCAACCGGGAGGTGGAAACACCATATATTTT
clone_size: .; v_call: TRBV18; d_call: TRBD1; j_call: TRBJ2-7; cdr3_aa: CASSPGQDPYEQYF; cdr3_nt: TGTGCCAGCTCACCCGGACAGGATCCCTACGAGCAGTACTTC
clone_size: few; v_call: TRBV10-3; d_call: .; j_call: TRBJ1-5; cdr3_aa: CATSPDGSSFYGQPQHF; cdr3_nt: TGTGCCACCTCCCCAGATGGCTCTTCCTTTTATGGTCAGCCCCAGCATTTT
clone_size: .; v_call: TRBV7-2; d_call: .; j_call: TRBJ2-2; cdr3_aa: CASSFPRGNTGELFF; cdr3_nt: TGTGCCAGCAGCTTTCCCAGGGGGAACACCGGGGAGCTGTTTTTT
clone_size: .; v_call: TRBV6-2/TRBV6-3; d_call: TRBD1; j_call: TRBJ2-7; cdr3_aa: CASSYFGQGIYEQYF; cdr3_nt: TGTGCCAGCAGTTACTTCGGACAGGGGATTTACGAGCAGTACTTC
clone_size: .; v_call: TRBV18; d_call: TRBD1; j_call: TRBJ1-2; cdr3_aa: CASSPLPTQGDGYGYTF; cdr3_nt: TGTGCCAGCTCACCGCTGCCAACACAGGGGGATGGCTATGGCTACACCTTC
clone_size: .; v_call: TRBV2; d_call: .; j_call: TRBJ1-1; cdr3_aa: CASSGRASVEAFF; cdr3_nt: TGTGCCAGCAGCGGCAGGGCCTCGGTTGAAGCTTTCTTT
clone_size: .; v_call: TRBV9; d_call: .; j_call: TRBJ1-3; cdr3_aa: CASSVEASGNTIYF; cdr3_nt: TGTGCCAGCAGCGTTGAGGCTTCTGGAAACACCATATATTTT
clone_size: .; v_call: TRBV30; d_call: .; j_call: TRBJ1-6; cdr3_aa: CAWSVLLGNNSPLHF; cdr3_nt: TGTGCCTGGAGTGTACTCTTGGGCAATAATTCACCCCTCCACTTT
clone_size: .; v_call: TRBV4-1; d_call: TRBD1; j_call: TRBJ2-5; cdr3_aa: CASSPGQGKEETQYF; cdr3_nt: TGCGCCAGCAGTCCGGGACAGGGAAAGGAAGAGACCCAGTACTTC
clone_size: .; v_call: TRBV6-2/TRBV6-3; d_call: .; j_call: TRBJ1-5; cdr3_aa: CASTPDGNQPQHF; cdr3_nt: TGTGCCAGCACCCCAGACGGGAATCAGCCCCAGCATTTT
clone_size: .; v_call: TRBV29-1; d_call: .; j_call: TRBJ1-2; cdr3_aa: CSVWGRNSGIDTF; cdr3_nt: TGCAGCGTCTGGGGGAGGAACTCTGGGATCGACACCTTC
clone_size: few; v_call: TRBV7-9; d_call: .; j_call: TRBJ2-2; cdr3_aa: CASSLASDTGELFF; cdr3_nt: TGTGCCAGCAGCTTAGCGTCCGACACCGGGGAGCTGTTTTTT
clone_size: .; v_call: TRBV29-1; d_call: TRBD1; j_call: TRBJ2-2; cdr3_aa: CSVGPGQVNTGELFF; cdr3_nt: TGCAGCGTTGGGCCGGGACAGGTGAACACCGGGGAGCTGTTTTTT
clone_size: .; v_call: TRBV6-6; d_call: .; j_call: TRBJ1-5; cdr3_aa: CASSYSHRRNQPQHF; cdr3_nt: TGTGCCAGCAGTTATTCCCACAGACGCAATCAGCCCCAGCATTTT
clone_size: .; v_call: TRBV7-9; d_call: TRBD1; j_call: TRBJ1-2; cdr3_aa: CASSLGTGYYGYTF; cdr3_nt: TGTGCCAGCAGCTTGGGGACAGGGTACTATGGCTACACCTTC
clone_size: .; v_call: TRBV14; d_call: .; j_call: TRBJ2-3; cdr3_aa: CASSPRPALALTDTQYF; cdr3_nt: TGTGCCAGCAGCCCCCGCCCGGCACTAGCCCTCACAGATACGCAGTATTTT
clone_size: .; v_call: TRBV5-4; d_call: TRBD1; j_call: TRBJ2-2; cdr3_aa: CASSLQGATVGELFF; cdr3_nt: TGTGCCAGCAGCTTGCAGGGGGCGACGGTCGGGGAGCTGTTTTTT
clone_size: .; v_call: TRBV30; d_call: TRBD1; j_call: TRBJ1-2; cdr3_aa: CAWSVGQGLGYTF; cdr3_nt: TGTGCCTGGAGTGTGGGACAGGGGCTTGGCTACACCTTC
clone_size: .; v_call: TRBV7-2; d_call: TRBD2; j_call: TRBJ2-5; cdr3_aa: CASSLGGGRVETQYF; cdr3_nt: TGTGCCAGCAGCTTAGGCGGGGGGAGGGTAGAGACCCAGTACTTC
clone_size: .; v_call: TRBV24-1; d_call: TRBD2; j_call: TRBJ2-1; cdr3_aa: CATSTSGSYNEQFF; cdr3_nt: TGTGCCACCAGTACTAGCGGCTCCTACAATGAGCAGTTCTTC
clone_size: .; v_call: TRBV19; d_call: .; j_call: TRBJ2-7; cdr3_aa: CASGVRVSYEQYF; cdr3_nt: TGTGCCAGCGGGGTTAGAGTCTCCTACGAGCAGTACTTC
clone_size: once; v_call: TRBV5-6; d_call: .; j_call: TRBJ2-2; cdr3_aa: CASSLSGIRTGELFF; cdr3_nt: TGTGCCAGCAGCTTGTCAGGGATTCGCACCGGGGAGCTGTTTTTT
clone_size: .; v_call: TRBV30; d_call: .; j_call: TRBJ1-6; cdr3_aa: CAWTPRGSYNSPLHF; cdr3_nt: TGTGCCTGGACCCCCAGGGGTTCCTATAATTCACCCCTCCACTTT
clone_size: .; v_call: TRBV3-1/TRBV3-2; d_call: .; j_call: TRBJ1-1; cdr3_aa: CASSQVAHSQSNTEAFF; cdr3_nt: TGTGCCAGCAGCCAAGTAGCCCATAGTCAGTCGAACACTGAAGCTTTCTTT
clone_size: .; v_call: TRBV5-1; d_call: .; j_call: TRBJ2-3; cdr3_aa: CASSLWRNTDTQYF; cdr3_nt: TGCGCCAGCAGCTTGTGGCGGAACACAGATACGCAGTATTTT
clone_size: once; v_call: TRBV4-3; d_call: TRBD1; j_call: TRBJ1-2; cdr3_aa: CASSQLQGASDGYTF; cdr3_nt: TGCGCCAGCAGCCAACTACAGGGGGCCAGCGATGGCTACACCTTC
clone_size: .; v_call: TRBV19; d_call: TRBD2; j_call: TRBJ2-2; cdr3_aa: CASSGLAGGQNTGELFF; cdr3_nt: TGTGCCAGTAGCGGACTAGCGGGAGGCCAGAACACCGGGGAGCTGTTTTTT
clone_size: .; v_call: TRBV7-2; d_call: TRBD1; j_call: TRBJ1-1; cdr3_aa: CASSLQRTGATEAFF; cdr3_nt: TGTGCCAGCAGCTTACAGCGGACAGGGGCCACTGAAGCTTTCTTT
clone_size: .; v_call: TRBV18; d_call: TRBD1; j_call: TRBJ2-7; cdr3_aa: CASSPGTGYPYEQYF; cdr3_nt: TGTGCCAGCTCACCAGGGACAGGGTACCCCTACGAGCAGTACTTC
clone_size: .; v_call: TRBV5-8; d_call: TRBD2; j_call: TRBJ2-5; cdr3_aa: CASSLGRLAGTQETQYF; cdr3_nt: TGTGCCAGCAGCTTGGGGAGACTAGCGGGGACCCAAGAGACCCAGTACTTC
clone_size: once; v_call: TRBV7-6; d_call: .; j_call: TRBJ2-3; cdr3_aa: CASSLEATRTDTQYF; cdr3_nt: TGTGCCAGCAGCTTAGAGGCGACTAGAACAGATACGCAGTATTTT
clone_size: .; v_call: TRBV28; d_call: .; j_call: TRBJ2-7; cdr3_aa: CASRDSRGTYEQYF; cdr3_nt: TGTGCCAGCAGAGACAGTCGCGGGACTTACGAGCAGTACTTC
clone_size: once; v_call: TRBV30; d_call: TRBD1; j_call: TRBJ2-1; cdr3_aa: CASSGTGVYNEQFF; cdr3_nt: TGTGCCTCCTCGGGGACAGGGGTATACAATGAGCAGTTCTTC
clone_size: .; v_call: TRBV5-8; d_call: .; j_call: TRBJ2-5; cdr3_aa: CASSLRGGSVKTQYF; cdr3_nt: TGTGCCAGCAGCTTGAGGGGGGGCTCCGTAAAGACCCAGTACTTC
clone_size: .; v_call: TRBV19; d_call: TRBD1; j_call: TRBJ1-2; cdr3_aa: CASSMGTGKTNYGYTF; cdr3_nt: TGTGCCAGTAGTATGGGGACAGGGAAAACTAACTATGGCTACACCTTC
clone_size: .; v_call: TRBV6-1; d_call: TRBD1; j_call: TRBJ1-2; cdr3_aa: CASSDDRENTYGYTF; cdr3_nt: TGTGCCAGCAGTGACGACAGGGAGAATACCTATGGCTACACCTTC
clone_size: .; v_call: TRBV6-6; d_call: .; j_call: TRBJ2-2; cdr3_aa: CAIAGAANTGELFF; cdr3_nt: TGTGCCATCGCGGGGGCGGCGAACACCGGGGAGCTGTTTTTT
clone_size: few; v_call: TRBV19; d_call: .; j_call: TRBJ2-1; cdr3_aa: CASSMRGISYNEQFF; cdr3_nt: TGTGCCAGTAGTATGCGAGGGATCTCCTACAATGAGCAGTTCTTC
clone_size: .; v_call: TRBV6-2/TRBV6-3; d_call: .; j_call: TRBJ2-2; cdr3_aa: CASSQGLNTGELFF; cdr3_nt: TGTGCCAGCAGTCAGGGTCTAAACACCGGGGAGCTGTTTTTT
clone_size: .; v_call: TRBV9; d_call: .; j_call: TRBJ2-2; cdr3_aa: CASSALGTANTGELFF; cdr3_nt: TGTGCCAGCAGCGCGTTAGGGACTGCGAACACCGGGGAGCTGTTTTTT
clone_size: .; v_call: TRBV3-1/TRBV3-2; d_call: .; j_call: TRBJ2-2; cdr3_aa: CASSQVGTGELFF; cdr3_nt: TGTGCCAGCAGCCAAGTCGGGACCGGGGAGCTGTTTTTT
clone_size: .; v_call: TRBV20-1; d_call: .; j_call: TRBJ1-1; cdr3_aa: CSALRQVKAFF; cdr3_nt: TGCAGTGCTCTTAGACAGGTTAAGGCTTTCTTT
clone_size: .; v_call: TRBV18; d_call: .; j_call: TRBJ1-1; cdr3_aa: CASSPQGLNTEAFF; cdr3_nt: TGTGCCAGCTCACCCCAGGGTTTGAACACTGAAGCTTTCTTT
clone_size: .; v_call: TRBV24-1; d_call: TRBD2; j_call: TRBJ2-1; cdr3_aa: CATSDTASGRGNEQFF; cdr3_nt: TGTGCCACCAGTGACACCGCTAGCGGGAGAGGCAATGAGCAGTTCTTC
clone_size: .; v_call: TRBV25-1; d_call: .; j_call: TRBJ1-2; cdr3_aa: CASSELFYGYTF; cdr3_nt: TGTGCCAGCAGCGAACTTTTCTATGGCTACACCTTC
clone_size: .; v_call: TRBV3-1/TRBV3-2; d_call: .; j_call: TRBJ1-1; cdr3_aa: CASSQAGEAFF; cdr3_nt: TGTGCCAGCAGCCAAGCAGGGGAAGCTTTCTTT
clone_size: .; v_call: TRBV6-2/TRBV6-3; d_call: .; j_call: TRBJ1-4; cdr3_aa: CASSNGGLSEKLFF; cdr3_nt: TGTGCCAGCAGCAATGGGGGCTTGAGTGAAAAACTGTTTTTT
clone_size: .; v_call: TRBV7-9; d_call: TRBD2; j_call: TRBJ2-2; cdr3_aa: CASSDGTSAGGTGELFF; cdr3_nt: TGTGCCAGCAGCGACGGGACCTCCGCGGGGGGCACCGGGGAGCTGTTTTTT
clone_size: .; v_call: TRBV20-1; d_call: .; j_call: TRBJ2-7; cdr3_aa: CSATRAVEQYF; cdr3_nt: TGCAGTGCAACGAGAGCGGTCGAGCAGTACTTC